This passage covers 20 T cell receptor beta chains from one sample sequenced in a study of cytomegalovirus exposure and HLA in healthy donors. The PCR employed 60 Vbeta primers together with 13 Jbeta primers. Sequencing was performed with immunoSEQ multiplex PCR; in TCRdb, only in-frame clones are kept and a portion is missing. This table lists 120,000 to 150,000 clones. The sequenced sample consisted of PBMCs. Receptors originate from a woman between 45 and 60 years old in good health and CMV-seronegative.

The gene calls are TRBV19 and TRBJ2-3, with D tentatively TRBD2 (5 bases). This CDR3 has 15 amino acids. The V end was cut by 3 bases, the J end by 0 bases, with 10 bases between. Germline assignment: CDR1 LNHDA and CDR2 SQIVND (reference sequence). The CDR3 bases are TGTGCCAGTAGTATGGGGAGAGTGAGCACAGATACGCAGTATTTT. Protein product: CASSMGRVSTDTQYF.

This chain connects TRBV30 to TRBJ1-5, with TRBD1 as a possible D gene (5 bases). The CDR3 is made up of 15 amino acids. Germline CDR1 is GTSNPN and CDR2 is SVGIG (reference sequence). With 3 bases removed from V and 3 bases from J, the gap between germline ends came to 15 bases. CDR3 loop: CAWRGLTALNQPQHF. CDR3 bases: TGTGCCTGGAGGGGCTTGACAGCTCTCAATCAGCCCCAGCATTTT.

The chain employs TRBV13 and TRBJ1-1; weak D call: TRBD1 (5 bases). CDR1 is PRHDT and CDR2 is FYEKMQ in the germline V gene (reference sequence). V was shortened by 5 bases and J by 1 base, with 14 bases between the two germline ends. The CDR3 has 15 amino acids. CDR3 sequence: CASSTKGQGNTEAFF. CDR3 in DNA: TGTGCCAGCAGCACCAAAGGGCAGGGGAACACTGAAGCTTTCTTT. Using reference TRBV13 and TRBJ1-1 for the parts outside the CDR3, the full variable domain is AAGVIQSPRHLIKEKRETATLKCYPIPRHDTVYWYQQGPGQDPQFLISFYEKMQSDKGSIPDRFSAQQFSDYHSELNMSSLELGDSALYFCASSTKGQGNTEAFFGQGTRLTVV.

This chain joins TRBV7-2 and TRBJ2-2; D remains ambiguous. V lost 2 bases, J lost 4 bases, and 11 bases lay in between. Germline loops: CDR1 SGHTA, CDR2 FQGNSA. The CDR3 runs to 15 residues. The CDR3 nucleotides are TGTGCCAGCAGCTTATTTGGCCGGAGCACCGGGGAGCTGTTTTTT. Translated: CASSLFGRSTGELFF.

V usage is TRBV9 and J usage is TRBJ2-7; 10 bases are a match to TRBD2. The germline V gene has CDR1 SGDLS and CDR2 YYNGEE. CDR3 length equals 14 residues. After removal of 3 bases from V and 6 bases from J, the junction contained 6 bases not matched to a gene. The CDR3, as DNA: TGTGCCAGCAGCGAGAGCGGGAGGGCCATCGAGCAGTACTTC. Protein product: CASSESGRAIEQYF.

V is TRBV2 and J is TRBJ1-5; possibly TRBD1 for D (6 bases). V dropped 4 bases and J dropped 2 bases, with 12 bases sitting between them. The CDR3 is 15 residues long. Germline V gene data show CDR1 as SNHLY and CDR2 as FYNNEI. Here the CDR3 reads CASSGRGRGNQPQHF. The DNA of the CDR3 is TGTGCCAGCAGTGGGCGGGGGCGAGGCAATCAGCCCCAGCATTTT.

CDR3 DNA sequence: TGTGCCAGCAGTGTGACTTTAAATGAGCAGTTCTTC. Amino acids: CASSVTLNEQFF. V and J are TRBV2 and TRBJ2-1; the D is unclear. Deletions cut 4 bases from V and 7 bases from J, with 8 bases between. Per germline, CDR1 SNHLY and CDR2 FYNNEI. The CDR3 is 12 residues long.

Written as DNA, the CDR3 is TGTGCCAGCTCACGGGGACAGGGCGGAAATCAGCCCCAGCATTTT. Encoded protein: CASSRGQGGNQPQHF. This chain uses TRBV18 with TRBJ1-5; TRBD1 agrees at 9 bases. The CDR3 is made up of 15 amino acids. Germline V gene data show CDR1 as KGHSH and CDR2 as LQKENI. V dropped 4 bases and J dropped 4; count of bases not matched to a gene: 5.

The rearrangement joins TRBV5-1 to TRBJ2-2; a possible D gene is TRBD1 (6 bases). Trimming pared 0 bases from V and 4 bases from J, leaving 13 bases between. The CDR3 loop spans 16 amino acids. CDR1 and CDR2 from the germline V gene are SGHRS and YFSETQ. CDR3 bases: TGCGCCAGCAGCTTGGTGGGGGCAGGGACCACCGGGGAGCTGTTTTTT. It is translated as CASSLVGAGTTGELFF.

V is TRBV28 and J is TRBJ1-1, with D tentatively TRBD1 (6 bases). Trimming took 5 bases from V and 0 from J, leaving 10 bases between them. In germline, CDR1 is MDHEN, CDR2 SYDVKM. The CDR3 is made up of 14 amino acids. The CDR3, as DNA: TGTGCCAGCAGTGACGGGACACTGAACACTGAAGCTTTCTTT. Translating gives CASSDGTLNTEAFF.

The rearrangement links TRBV7-9 to TRBJ2-7, with a weak D call TRBD1 (6 bases). Germline V gives CDR1 SEHNR, CDR2 FQNEAQ (reference sequence). The CDR3 covers 13 residues. Deletions cut 5 bases from V and 3 bases from J, with 11 bases between. CDR3 region: CASSRADSYEQYF. CDR3 coding DNA: TGTGCCAGCAGCCGAGCGGACAGCTACGAGCAGTACTTC.

This chain connects TRBV30 to TRBJ2-2, with D perhaps TRBD2 (5 bases). CDR1 GTSNPN and CDR2 SVGIG come from the germline V gene (reference sequence). The V gene lost 1 base and the J gene lost 5 bases, with 8 bases spanning the gap. CDR3 size: 13 residues. The CDR3, as DNA: TGTGCCTGGAGTGCCCTAGCAACCGGGGAGCTGTTTTTT. Its protein product is CAWSALATGELFF.

The chain joins TRBV18 to TRBJ1-4; 11 bases fit TRBD1. The CDR3 loop spans 20 amino acids. The V segment lost 0 bases and the J segment 3 bases; nucleotides outside the gene matches: 12. Per the germline V gene, CDR1 is KGHSH and CDR2 is LQKENI. CDR3 sequence reads: CASSPPTLWTGGMANEKLFF. The CDR3 DNA sequence: TGTGCCAGCTCACCACCTACCCTCTGGACAGGGGGCATGGCTAATGAAAAACTGTTTTTT.

Notes on this clone: This specimen includes other DNA sequences encoding the same CDR3. The chain has TRBV19 and TRBJ2-7, with 9 bases that match TRBD1. CDR3 size: 14 residues. Germline CDR1 reads LNHDA; CDR2 reads SQIVND (reference sequence). V lost 5 bases, J lost 3 bases, and 5 bases stayed unmatched. CDR3 in amino acids: CASSSGTGSYEQYF. The CDR3 region has the DNA TGTGCCAGTAGTTCCGGGACAGGGAGCTACGAGCAGTACTTC.

For this clone: Mismatch with germline at one junction end may stem from a read error. This chain connects TRBV18 to TRBJ2-5, with D tentatively TRBD2 (6 bases). The J call could be wrong; TRBJ2-7 is a better fit for the DNA end. Germline V CDR1 and CDR2: KGHSH, LQKENI. This CDR3 comprises 13 residues. In nucleotides, the CDR3 is TGTGCCGGCTCAGCCCGGGAGCTCTACGAGCAGTACTTC. Protein: CAGSARELYEQYF.

The J gene is TRBJ2-7, the V gene TRBV7-9; D not certain. The germline V and J ends were trimmed by 2 bases and 2 bases, with 13 bases remaining between them. This CDR3 region has 15 residues. CDR1 and CDR2 (germline): SEHNR, FQNEAQ (reference sequence). CDR3 region: CASSLLVQAPYEQYF. For the CDR3, the DNA is TGTGCCAGCAGCTTACTCGTGCAGGCTCCCTACGAGCAGTACTTC. Together with reference TRBV7-9 and TRBJ2-7, the CDR3 gives the full variable domain: DTGVSQNPRHKITKRGQNVTFRCDPISEHNRLYWYRQTLGQGPEFLTYFQNEAQLEKSRLLSDRFSAERPKGSFSTLEIQRTEQGDSAMYLCASSLLVQAPYEQYFGPGTRLTVT.

The chain is built from TRBV7-3 and TRBJ2-1, with TRBD2 matching 14 bases. CDR1 and CDR2 from the germline V gene are SGHTA and FQGTGA. CDR3 length: 20 residues. The ends lost 4 bases at V and 5 bases at J; junction bases unmatched: 16. CDR3 loop: CASSSLTSGGALGLDNEQFF. CDR3 DNA sequence: TGTGCCAGCAGCTCCTTGACTAGCGGGGGGGCCCTCGGGCTCGACAATGAGCAGTTCTTC.

A note on this clone: Additional DNA sequences in this sample encode the identical CDR3. The J gene is TRBJ2-2, the V gene TRBV9; 7 positions agree with TRBD2. This CDR3 is 15 amino acids long. J was trimmed by 6 bases and V by 0 bases; bases with no gene match: 5. Germline V gene data show CDR1 as SGDLS and CDR2 as YYNGEE. CDR3 nucleotides: TGTGCCAGCAGCGTAGTGGGCGGGGGTCCCGGGGAGCTGTTTTTT. Its translation: CASSVVGGGPGELFF.

The chain has TRBV11-2 and TRBJ2-7; D not resolved. V was cut by 4 bases and J by 2 bases, with 15 bases left in between. CDR3 size: 15 residues. Germline CDR1 SGHAT, CDR2 FQNNGV. The CDR3 here is CASSSRGAYTYEQYF. The CDR3 DNA reads TGTGCCAGCAGCTCCCGTGGAGCGTATACCTACGAGCAGTACTTC.

The genes are TRBV4-2 and TRBJ1-1; D remains ambiguous. The CDR3 extends over 15 amino acids. The germline gives CDR1 LGHNA, CDR2 YNFKEQ. The V and J ends lost 1 base and 2 bases respectively, with 11 bases between them. The CDR3 DNA follows: TGTGCCAGCAGCCAAGCCCACGGGAGAAACACTGAAGCTTTCTTT. This gives the protein CASSQAHGRNTEAFF.